One T cell receptor (beta chain) is described in this entry. This CDR3 region has 15 residues. The germline CDR1 and CDR2 sequences are MNHEY and SVGAGI. V lost 2 bases, J lost 6 bases, and 6 bases stayed unmatched. This sample is drawn from a study of cytomegalovirus exposure and HLA in healthy donors. Researchers ran the PCR with 60 Vbeta and 13 Jbeta primers. Profiled with immunoSEQ multiplex PCR; TCRdb holds only in-frame clones, not every one. The sample yields about 72,000 clones, about 80% seen once. The source is a man aged 40-49 years in good health and CMV-seronegative. Sequenced material: PBMCs. The V and J genes are TRBV6-5 and TRBJ2-1; 8 positions agree with TRBD1. The chain's CDR3 is CASSYQDRVFNEQFF. The CDR3 coding sequence is TGTGCCAGCAGTTACCAGGACAGGGTGTTCAATGAGCAGTTCTTC.